Listed below are T cell receptor beta chains from one sample, sequenced in a study of Graves' ophthalmopathy and Graves' hyperthyroidism. Each CDR3 protein is one row after TCRdb ran MiXCR on the multiplex PCR reads. The top ten clones hold 3% to 4% of a sample with over 650,000 distinct CDR3 sequences, about two fifths of them seen once. Sequencing used peripheral blood. These TCRs come from an adult man with Graves' ophthalmopathy. CDR3s include the opening cysteine and the closing phenylalanine or tryptophan. The D gene is left open where the match is weak. Rows may omit the clone size; those that give it use once, few, many or a size class.

CDR3aa: CASSRGGGTGELFF
CDR3nt: TGTGCCAGCAGTCGGGGAGGGGGCACCGGGGAGCTGTTTTTT
len: 14
d_gene: -
j_gene: TRBJ2-2
v_gene: TRBV2
abundance: many

CDR3aa: CSVWGGTRELFF
CDR3nt: TGCAGCGTGTGGGGAGGAACCAGGGAGCTGTTTTTT
len: 12
d_gene: -
j_gene: TRBJ2-2
v_gene: TRBV29-1
abundance: many

CDR3aa: CASSPLGTGNEQYF
CDR3nt: TGTGCCAGCTCACCCTTAGGGACAGGCAACGAGCAGTACTTC
len: 14
d_gene: TRBD1
j_gene: TRBJ2-7
v_gene: TRBV10-2
abundance: -

CDR3aa: CASWAGGRGTYGYTF
CDR3nt: TGTGCCTCCTGGGCAGGTGGCAGGGGGACCTATGGCTACACCTTC
len: 15
d_gene: TRBD1
j_gene: TRBJ1-2
v_gene: TRBV10-3
abundance: -

CDR3aa: CASSVGGLAWGGTGELFF
CDR3nt: TGTGCCAGCAGCGTAGGTGGACTAGCGTGGGGGGGGACCGGGGAGCTGTTTTTT
len: 18
d_gene: TRBD2
j_gene: TRBJ2-2
v_gene: TRBV9
abundance: -

CDR3aa: CASSIRSQPQHF
CDR3nt: TGTGCCAGTAGTATAAGGAGTCAGCCCCAGCATTTT
len: 12
d_gene: -
j_gene: TRBJ1-5
v_gene: TRBV19
abundance: many

CDR3aa: CAIHQKGTNYGYTF
CDR3nt: TGTGCCATCCATCAGAAGGGTACTAACTATGGCTACACCTTC
len: 14
d_gene: -
j_gene: TRBJ1-2
v_gene: TRBV10-3
abundance: many

CDR3aa: CASSEGLLWNSYNEQFF
CDR3nt: TGTGCCAGCAGTGAGGGGCTCCTATGGAACTCCTACAATGAGCAGTTCTTC
len: 17
d_gene: -
j_gene: TRBJ2-1
v_gene: TRBV25-1
abundance: few

CDR3aa: CASSEALGAYQPQHF
CDR3nt: TGTGCCAGCAGTGAAGCGCTTGGCGCATATCAGCCCCAGCATTTT
len: 15
d_gene: -
j_gene: TRBJ1-5
v_gene: TRBV2
abundance: many

CDR3aa: CASSYSIGGLYEQYF
CDR3nt: TGTGCCAGCAGTTACTCAATCGGGGGACTCTACGAGCAGTACTTC
len: 15
d_gene: -
j_gene: TRBJ2-7
v_gene: TRBV6-6
abundance: many

CDR3aa: CATSDRTDKAFF
CDR3nt: TGTGCCACCAGTGATAGGACAGATAAAGCTTTCTTT
len: 12
d_gene: -
j_gene: TRBJ1-1
v_gene: TRBV24-1
abundance: many

CDR3aa: CSGSTGGGYGYTF
CDR3nt: TGCAGCGGATCAACAGGGGGGGGTTATGGCTACACCTTC
len: 13
d_gene: TRBD1
j_gene: TRBJ1-2
v_gene: TRBV29-1
abundance: -

CDR3aa: CASSDTRTPYEQYF
CDR3nt: TGTGCCAGCAGTGATACTAGAACACCCTACGAGCAGTACTTC
len: 14
d_gene: -
j_gene: TRBJ2-7
v_gene: TRBV2
abundance: many

CDR3aa: CASSRGTSWDEQHF
CDR3nt: TGTGCCAGCAGCCGCGGGACTAGTTGGGACGAGCAGCACTTC
len: 14
d_gene: TRBD2
j_gene: TRBJ2-7
v_gene: TRBV7-9
abundance: -

CDR3aa: CASRLNADTQYF
CDR3nt: TGTGCCAGCCGCCTCAACGCAGATACGCAGTATTTT
len: 12
d_gene: -
j_gene: TRBJ2-3
v_gene: TRBV2
abundance: -

CDR3aa: CASSQERLGRVPYEQYF
CDR3nt: TGTGCCAGCAGCCAAGAAAGGTTGGGCAGGGTCCCCTACGAGCAGTACTTC
len: 17
d_gene: -
j_gene: TRBJ2-7
v_gene: TRBV4-2
abundance: few

CDR3aa: CASTPSRVKFSPLHF
CDR3nt: TGTGCCAGCACCCCATCGCGGGTAAAGTTTTCACCCCTCCACTTT
len: 15
d_gene: -
j_gene: TRBJ1-6
v_gene: TRBV11-2
abundance: many

CDR3aa: CASSLDGDRSYEQYF
CDR3nt: TGCGCCAGCAGCTTGGATGGGGACAGATCCTACGAGCAGTACTTC
len: 15
d_gene: TRBD1
j_gene: TRBJ2-7
v_gene: TRBV5-1
abundance: few

CDR3aa: CASKERTASNSPLHF
CDR3nt: TGCGCCAGCAAAGAGCGGACAGCTTCCAATTCACCCCTCCACTTT
len: 15
d_gene: -
j_gene: TRBJ1-6
v_gene: TRBV5-1
abundance: many

CDR3aa: CASSYPDSSSYEQYF
CDR3nt: TGTGCCAGCAGTTACCCGGACAGCTCCTCCTACGAGCAGTACTTC
len: 15
d_gene: -
j_gene: TRBJ2-7
v_gene: TRBV7-2
abundance: -

CDR3aa: CASGQGSPLHF
CDR3nt: TGTGCCAGCGGTCAGGGGTCACCCCTCCACTTT
len: 11
d_gene: -
j_gene: TRBJ1-6
v_gene: TRBV24-1
abundance: -

CDR3aa: CSAGVGETQYF
CDR3nt: TGCAGCGCCGGTGTTGGGGAGACCCAGTACTTC
len: 11
d_gene: -
j_gene: TRBJ2-5
v_gene: TRBV29-1
abundance: -

CDR3aa: CASSLDGQEAFF
CDR3nt: TGTGCCAGCAGCTTAGATGGACAAGAAGCTTTCTTT
len: 12
d_gene: -
j_gene: TRBJ1-1
v_gene: TRBV7-9
abundance: many

CDR3aa: CASSFEREGPRAPQHF
CDR3nt: TGTGCCAGCAGCTTTGAGCGGGAAGGACCTCGGGCGCCCCAGCATTTT
len: 16
d_gene: -
j_gene: TRBJ1-5
v_gene: TRBV7-3
abundance: once

CDR3aa: CASSLRQGEGEETQYF
CDR3nt: TGTGCCAGCAGCTTGAGACAGGGAGAAGGGGAAGAGACCCAGTACTTC
len: 16
d_gene: TRBD1
j_gene: TRBJ2-5
v_gene: TRBV5-8
abundance: -

CDR3aa: CASSGVTGGNQPQHF
CDR3nt: TGTGCCAGCAGTGGTGTGACAGGGGGCAATCAGCCCCAGCATTTT
len: 15
d_gene: TRBD1
j_gene: TRBJ1-5
v_gene: TRBV2
abundance: -

CDR3aa: CASSEVLGSRTYEQYF
CDR3nt: TGCGCCAGCAGTGAGGTGCTGGGATCCCGAACCTACGAGCAGTACTTC
len: 16
d_gene: -
j_gene: TRBJ2-7
v_gene: TRBV10-2
abundance: many

CDR3aa: CASSLRLGAEAFF
CDR3nt: TGTGCCAGCAGCTTAAGGTTGGGGGCTGAAGCTTTCTTT
len: 13
d_gene: -
j_gene: TRBJ1-1
v_gene: TRBV7-6
abundance: many

CDR3aa: CASSSRRRNRGLEKLFF
CDR3nt: TGTGCCAGCAGTTCGCGACGGAGAAACAGGGGGTTGGAAAAACTGTTTTTT
len: 17
d_gene: TRBD1
j_gene: TRBJ1-4
v_gene: TRBV25-1
abundance: -

CDR3aa: CASSSQQGAGYTF
CDR3nt: TGTGCCAGCAGCAGCCAACAGGGGGCTGGCTACACCTTC
len: 13
d_gene: TRBD1
j_gene: TRBJ1-2
v_gene: TRBV10-3
abundance: -

CDR3aa: CASSVRAALDYEQYF
CDR3nt: TGTGCCAGCAGCGTACGGGCAGCGCTCGACTACGAGCAGTACTTC
len: 15
d_gene: -
j_gene: TRBJ2-7
v_gene: TRBV9
abundance: few

CDR3aa: CSARGGSGGDIYEQYF
CDR3nt: TGCAGTGCTAGAGGGGGAAGCGGGGGCGATATTTACGAGCAGTACTTC
len: 16
d_gene: TRBD2
j_gene: TRBJ2-7
v_gene: TRBV20-1
abundance: -

CDR3aa: CASSEAGQGNQPQHF
CDR3nt: TGCGCCAGCAGTGAGGCAGGACAGGGGAATCAGCCCCAGCATTTT
len: 15
d_gene: TRBD1
j_gene: TRBJ1-5
v_gene: TRBV10-2
abundance: -

CDR3aa: CASIAATSLADTQYF
CDR3nt: TGTGCCAGCATAGCGGCTACCTCCCTTGCAGATACGCAGTATTTT
len: 15
d_gene: -
j_gene: TRBJ2-3
v_gene: TRBV2
abundance: -

CDR3aa: CASTETSGGITDTQYF
CDR3nt: TGTGCCAGCACCGAGACTAGCGGGGGGATCACAGATACGCAGTATTTT
len: 16
d_gene: TRBD2
j_gene: TRBJ2-3
v_gene: TRBV7-8
abundance: -

CDR3aa: CSVKLETQYF
CDR3nt: TGTAGCGTGAAGTTGGAGACCCAGTACTTC
len: 10
d_gene: -
j_gene: TRBJ2-5
v_gene: TRBV29-1
abundance: -

CDR3aa: CASSGRFEAFF
CDR3nt: TGTGCCAGCAGCGGTAGGTTTGAAGCTTTCTTT
len: 11
d_gene: -
j_gene: TRBJ1-1
v_gene: TRBV9
abundance: -

CDR3aa: CASGLVLFRGANYGYTF
CDR3nt: TGTGCTAGTGGTTTGGTCCTCTTTAGGGGAGCTAACTATGGCTACACCTTC
len: 17
d_gene: -
j_gene: TRBJ1-2
v_gene: TRBV12-5
abundance: -

CDR3aa: CASSQDPRAADTGNTIYF
CDR3nt: TGCGCCAGCAGCCAAGATCCTAGAGCGGCAGACACTGGAAACACCATATATTTT
len: 18
d_gene: -
j_gene: TRBJ1-3
v_gene: TRBV4-1
abundance: -

CDR3aa: CASSGSQGAHQPQHF
CDR3nt: TGTGCCAGCAGCGGATCGCAGGGGGCGCATCAGCCCCAGCATTTT
len: 15
d_gene: TRBD1
j_gene: TRBJ1-5
v_gene: TRBV7-9
abundance: -

CDR3aa: CASSTPVVGELFF
CDR3nt: TGTGCCAGCAGTACCCCGGTTGTGGGGGAGCTGTTTTTT
len: 13
d_gene: -
j_gene: TRBJ2-2
v_gene: TRBV6-1
abundance: -

CDR3aa: CASSIGPSGGFQYF
CDR3nt: TGTGCCAGCAGCATCGGGCCTAGCGGGGGGTTTCAGTACTTC
len: 14
d_gene: TRBD2
j_gene: TRBJ2-5
v_gene: TRBV5-6
abundance: -

CDR3aa: CASSLRGVRWTEAFF
CDR3nt: TGTGCCAGCAGCTTACGGGGAGTTCGATGGACTGAAGCTTTCTTT
len: 15
d_gene: -
j_gene: TRBJ1-1
v_gene: TRBV19
abundance: -

CDR3aa: CAIRPDRGRREKLFF
CDR3nt: TGTGCCATCAGACCGGACAGGGGAAGGCGGGAAAAACTGTTTTTT
len: 15
d_gene: TRBD1
j_gene: TRBJ1-4
v_gene: TRBV6-1
abundance: -

CDR3aa: CASSYMSGDLAFF
CDR3nt: TGTGCCAGCAGTTACATGAGCGGGGATCTAGCTTTCTTT
len: 13
d_gene: -
j_gene: TRBJ1-1
v_gene: TRBV6-5
abundance: many

CDR3aa: CAWRDGTGYTEAFF
CDR3nt: TGTGCCTGGAGGGATGGGACAGGGTACACTGAAGCTTTCTTT
len: 14
d_gene: TRBD1
j_gene: TRBJ1-1
v_gene: TRBV25-1
abundance: few

CDR3aa: CASTVRHEQYF
CDR3nt: TGTGCCAGCACCGTACGCCACGAGCAGTACTTC
len: 11
d_gene: -
j_gene: TRBJ2-7
v_gene: TRBV7-8
abundance: -

CDR3aa: CASSKMGQGYNSPLHF
CDR3nt: TGTGCCAGCAGCAAAATGGGACAGGGGTATAATTCACCCCTCCACTTT
len: 16
d_gene: -
j_gene: TRBJ1-6
v_gene: TRBV3-2
abundance: -

CDR3aa: CSSFAPSRTDTQYF
CDR3nt: TGCAGCAGTTTCGCCCCTTCCCGCACAGATACGCAGTATTTT
len: 14
d_gene: -
j_gene: TRBJ2-3
v_gene: TRBV29-1
abundance: -

CDR3aa: CASSFANTGNTIYF
CDR3nt: TGTGCCAGCAGCTTTGCGAACACTGGAAACACCATATATTTT
len: 14
d_gene: -
j_gene: TRBJ1-3
v_gene: TRBV5-8
abundance: -

CDR3aa: CASSSGPVAGGNTGELFF
CDR3nt: TGTGCCAGCAGCTCAGGACCGGTAGCGGGAGGTAACACCGGGGAGCTGTTTTTT
len: 18
d_gene: TRBD2
j_gene: TRBJ2-2
v_gene: TRBV9
abundance: -

CDR3aa: CASSLPGPGYGYTF
CDR3nt: TGTGCCAGCAGCTTACCAGGGCCGGGCTATGGCTACACCTTC
len: 14
d_gene: -
j_gene: TRBJ1-2
v_gene: TRBV11-2
abundance: -

CDR3aa: CSAINLQGGGNGYTF
CDR3nt: TGCAGTGCTATTAACCTGCAAGGGGGAGGGAATGGCTACACCTTC
len: 15
d_gene: -
j_gene: TRBJ1-2
v_gene: TRBV20-1
abundance: many

CDR3aa: CATSEPTGELFF
CDR3nt: TGTGCCACCAGTGAGCCAACAGGGGAGCTGTTTTTT
len: 12
d_gene: -
j_gene: TRBJ2-2
v_gene: TRBV24-1
abundance: -